Listed below are T cell receptor beta chains from one sample, sequenced in a study of T cell repertoires in cytomegalovirus infection. One entry per CDR3 protein, called by TCRdb with MiXCR from the reads. In the table there are hundreds of thousands of distinct CDR3 sequences, around 10% of which are singletons. The material sequenced was PBMCs. These receptor sequences come from a human donor in good health (CMV status not recorded). Some clones in this sample may be carry-over from other donors' samples. Each CDR3 is given with its conserved first and last residue. Fields, in order: CDR3 protein, CDR3 DNA, J gene, D gene, clone size, V gene. The D gene is left open where the match is weak. Clone sizes are given selectively: once, few, many, or a class where the clone is expanded.

CDR3aa: CASSLATERGTEAFF; CDR3nt: TGTGCCAGCAGTCTAGCGACAGAGAGAGGCACTGAAGCTTTCTTT; j_gene: TRBJ1-1; d_gene: .; abundance: many; v_gene: TRBV6-2/TRBV6-3
CDR3aa: CASSGVTHATSF; CDR3nt: TGTGCCAGCAGTGGGGTGACTCACGCAACCAGTTTC; j_gene: TRBJ2-1; d_gene: .; abundance: few; v_gene: TRBV12-3/TRBV12-4
CDR3aa: CSAQDRGRETQYF; CDR3nt: TGCAGCGCCCAGGACAGGGGGAGAGAGACCCAGTACTTC; j_gene: TRBJ2-5; d_gene: TRBD1; abundance: .; v_gene: TRBV29-1
CDR3aa: CASSYPGTKNTEAFF; CDR3nt: TGTGCCAGCAGTTACCCCGGGACCAAGAACACTGAAGCTTTCTTT; j_gene: TRBJ1-1; d_gene: .; abundance: many; v_gene: TRBV2
CDR3aa: CASTPGGEDYGYTF; CDR3nt: TGTGCCAGCACCCCAGGGGGTGAGGACTATGGCTACACCTTC; j_gene: TRBJ1-2; d_gene: TRBD1; abundance: many; v_gene: TRBV9
CDR3aa: CSVWDRGRKDTQYF; CDR3nt: TGCAGCGTTTGGGACAGGGGGCGAAAAGATACGCAGTATTTT; j_gene: TRBJ2-3; d_gene: TRBD1; abundance: many; v_gene: TRBV29-1
CDR3aa: CASSYSKRGQETSGANVLTF; CDR3nt: TGTGCCAGCAGTTACTCGAAACGAGGACAGGAGACCTCTGGGGCCAACGTCCTGACTTTC; j_gene: TRBJ2-6; d_gene: TRBD1; abundance: many; v_gene: TRBV6-2/TRBV6-3
CDR3aa: CASSRDSTGELFF; CDR3nt: TGTGCCAGCAGCCGGGACAGCACCGGGGAGCTGTTTTTT; j_gene: TRBJ2-2; d_gene: TRBD1; abundance: many; v_gene: TRBV7-2
CDR3aa: CATSDTGQGHQPQHF; CDR3nt: TGTGCCACCAGTGATACCGGACAGGGTCATCAGCCCCAGCATTTT; j_gene: TRBJ1-5; d_gene: TRBD1; abundance: many; v_gene: TRBV24-1
CDR3aa: CASSYARGGEKLFF; CDR3nt: TGTGCCAGCAGTTACGCCAGGGGAGGCGAAAAACTGTTTTTT; j_gene: TRBJ1-4; d_gene: .; abundance: many; v_gene: TRBV6-5
CDR3aa: CASNYRQGRADTQYF; CDR3nt: TGTGCCAGCAACTATCGACAGGGGAGGGCAGATACGCAGTATTTT; j_gene: TRBJ2-3; d_gene: .; abundance: few; v_gene: TRBV7-9
CDR3aa: CASSLYSGNGANVLTF; CDR3nt: TGTGCCAGCAGTTTATATTCGGGGAACGGGGCCAACGTCCTGACTTTC; j_gene: TRBJ2-6; d_gene: .; abundance: many; v_gene: TRBV12-3/TRBV12-4
CDR3aa: CASSTSGTVWGGLF; CDR3nt: TGTGCCAGCAGTACCTCGGGAACAGTCTGGGGTGGGTTGTTT; j_gene: TRBJ1-4; d_gene: .; abundance: .; v_gene: TRBV12-3/TRBV12-4
CDR3aa: CASSLSSGGPWDTQYF; CDR3nt: TGTGCCAGCAGTTTATCTAGCGGGGGCCCCTGGGATACGCAGTATTTT; j_gene: TRBJ2-3; d_gene: TRBD2; abundance: many; v_gene: TRBV28
CDR3aa: CASSGLAGTYTGELFF; CDR3nt: TGTGCCAGCAGTGGCCTAGCGGGGACTTACACCGGGGAGCTGTTTTTT; j_gene: TRBJ2-2; d_gene: TRBD2; abundance: many; v_gene: TRBV2
CDR3aa: CSVEGGGRSSYEQYF; CDR3nt: TGCAGCGTTGAAGGTGGGGGTAGGAGCTCCTACGAGCAGTACTTC; j_gene: TRBJ2-7; d_gene: .; abundance: many; v_gene: TRBV29-1
CDR3aa: CASSPASRMNTEAFF; CDR3nt: TGTGCCAGCTCACCGGCCTCCCGAATGAACACTGAAGCTTTCTTT; j_gene: TRBJ1-1; d_gene: .; abundance: many; v_gene: TRBV18
CDR3aa: CAISEKPETQYF; CDR3nt: TGTGCCATCAGTGAGAAGCCGGAGACCCAGTACTTC; j_gene: TRBJ2-5; d_gene: .; abundance: few; v_gene: TRBV10-3
CDR3aa: CASSLERGAYNEQFF; CDR3nt: TGCGCCAGCAGCTTGGAACGGGGAGCCTACAATGAGCAGTTCTTC; j_gene: TRBJ2-1; d_gene: .; abundance: .; v_gene: TRBV5-1
CDR3aa: CASSLDGRLQETQYF; CDR3nt: TGTGCCAGCAGCTTGGACGGGCGGTTACAAGAGACCCAGTACTTC; j_gene: TRBJ2-5; d_gene: .; abundance: .; v_gene: TRBV5-5
CDR3aa: CASSLDGGDQPQHF; CDR3nt: TGCGCCAGCAGCTTGGATGGGGGAGATCAGCCCCAGCATTTT; j_gene: TRBJ1-5; d_gene: .; abundance: .; v_gene: TRBV5-1
CDR3aa: CASIPLGLHWHEQFF; CDR3nt: TGTGCCAGCATTCCCCTAGGGCTTCACTGGCATGAGCAGTTCTTC; j_gene: TRBJ2-1; d_gene: .; abundance: many; v_gene: TRBV6-5
CDR3aa: CSVEDLPTGNYGYTF; CDR3nt: TGCAGCGTTGAAGATCTGCCGACGGGTAACTATGGCTACACCTTC; j_gene: TRBJ1-2; d_gene: .; abundance: .; v_gene: TRBV29-1
CDR3aa: CASSAVRGEQYF; CDR3nt: TGTGCCAGCAGCGCAGTCCGGGGCGAGCAGTACTTC; j_gene: TRBJ2-7; d_gene: .; abundance: many; v_gene: TRBV7-2
CDR3aa: CASSERGRMTDTQYF; CDR3nt: TGTGCCAGCAGTGAAAGAGGGCGCATGACAGATACGCAGTATTTT; j_gene: TRBJ2-3; d_gene: .; abundance: many; v_gene: TRBV6-1
CDR3aa: CASSSSGTGDRRGQPQHF; CDR3nt: TGTGCCAGCAGCTCTTCCGGGACAGGAGATAGACGGGGTCAGCCCCAGCATTTT; j_gene: TRBJ1-5; d_gene: TRBD1; abundance: many; v_gene: TRBV7-4
CDR3aa: CASSWSPQETQYF; CDR3nt: TGTGCCAGCAGCTGGAGTCCCCAAGAGACCCAGTACTTC; j_gene: TRBJ2-5; d_gene: .; abundance: .; v_gene: TRBV2
CDR3aa: CASTSGGAGTDTQYF; CDR3nt: TGTGCCAGCACTAGCGGGGGGGCCGGCACAGATACGCAGTATTTT; j_gene: TRBJ2-3; d_gene: TRBD2; abundance: .; v_gene: TRBV28
CDR3aa: CASSVEGTGANEQFF; CDR3nt: TGTGCCAGCAGCGTAGAAGGGACAGGGGCCAATGAGCAGTTCTTC; j_gene: TRBJ2-1; d_gene: TRBD1; abundance: few; v_gene: TRBV9
CDR3aa: CSARAEGGSDTQYF; CDR3nt: TGCAGTGCTAGAGCGGAAGGCGGCTCAGATACGCAGTATTTT; j_gene: TRBJ2-3; d_gene: .; abundance: many; v_gene: TRBV20-1
CDR3aa: CASSGTGGTTDVYGYTF; CDR3nt: TGTGCCAGCAGCGGAACCGGGGGGACCACGGACGTCTATGGCTACACCTTC; j_gene: TRBJ1-2; d_gene: .; abundance: .; v_gene: TRBV9
CDR3aa: CSVLLAGSNEQFF; CDR3nt: TGCAGCGTTCTGTTAGCGGGGTCTAATGAGCAGTTCTTC; j_gene: TRBJ2-1; d_gene: TRBD2; abundance: many; v_gene: TRBV29-1
CDR3aa: CASSQVAGTLPNYGYTF; CDR3nt: TGTGCCAGCAGCCAAGTGGCCGGGACCCTACCGAACTATGGCTACACCTTC; j_gene: TRBJ1-2; d_gene: .; abundance: many; v_gene: TRBV14
CDR3aa: CASSLRQEETQYF; CDR3nt: TGCGCCAGCAGCCTGCGACAGGAAGAGACCCAGTACTTC; j_gene: TRBJ2-5; d_gene: .; abundance: .; v_gene: TRBV5-1
CDR3aa: CASSKEATSSETQYF; CDR3nt: TGCGCCAGCAGCAAGGAGGCGACTAGTTCTGAGACCCAGTACTTC; j_gene: TRBJ2-5; d_gene: .; abundance: many; v_gene: TRBV5-1
CDR3aa: CASSPLPLRGNYGYTF; CDR3nt: TGTGCCAGCAGCCCGCTCCCCCTACGAGGCAACTATGGCTACACCTTC; j_gene: TRBJ1-2; d_gene: .; abundance: few; v_gene: TRBV6-5
CDR3aa: CASSLWGRKANYGYTF; CDR3nt: TGTGCCAGCAGTTTATGGGGCCGTAAAGCTAACTATGGCTACACCTTC; j_gene: TRBJ1-2; d_gene: .; abundance: many; v_gene: TRBV28
CDR3aa: CASGLRGIKPQHF; CDR3nt: TGTGCCAGCGGCCTCCGGGGGATTAAGCCCCAGCATTTT; j_gene: TRBJ1-5; d_gene: .; abundance: many; v_gene: TRBV12-3/TRBV12-4
CDR3aa: CASSPPGIYNEQFF; CDR3nt: TGTGCCAGCAGCCCCCCTGGAATATACAATGAGCAGTTCTTC; j_gene: TRBJ2-1; d_gene: .; abundance: many; v_gene: TRBV7-9
CDR3aa: CSAREHGTSNQPQHF; CDR3nt: TGCAGTGCTAGAGAACATGGGACGTCCAATCAGCCCCAGCATTTT; j_gene: TRBJ1-5; d_gene: .; abundance: many; v_gene: TRBV20-1
CDR3aa: CASSLIRDYEQFF; CDR3nt: TGTGCCAGCAGCTTGATTCGGGACTACGAGCAGTTCTTC; j_gene: TRBJ2-1; d_gene: TRBD2; abundance: few; v_gene: TRBV5-6
CDR3aa: CASSVTPPRTEAFF; CDR3nt: TGTGCCAGTAGTGTGACCCCCCCAAGAACTGAAGCTTTCTTT; j_gene: TRBJ1-1; d_gene: .; abundance: few; v_gene: TRBV19
CDR3aa: CASSTPERGGYNEQFF; CDR3nt: TGTGCCAGCAGCACTCCCGAGCGGGGAGGATACAATGAGCAGTTCTTC; j_gene: TRBJ2-1; d_gene: TRBD2; abundance: .; v_gene: TRBV5-4
CDR3aa: CASSAAARRSYNEQFF; CDR3nt: TGTGCCAGCAGCGCCGCGGCCCGACGCTCCTACAATGAGCAGTTCTTC; j_gene: TRBJ2-1; d_gene: .; abundance: few; v_gene: TRBV6-2/TRBV6-3
CDR3aa: CATSRDYWTSIGQFF; CDR3nt: TGTGCCACCAGCAGAGACTACTGGACTAGCATTGGGCAGTTCTTC; j_gene: TRBJ2-1; d_gene: TRBD2; abundance: .; v_gene: TRBV15
CDR3aa: CASSLSGGLNEKLFF; CDR3nt: TGTGCCAGCAGCTTATCAGGGGGCCTTAATGAAAAACTGTTTTTT; j_gene: TRBJ1-4; d_gene: TRBD1; abundance: many; v_gene: TRBV7-8
CDR3aa: CASSYADRGATEAFF; CDR3nt: TGTGCCAGCAGTTACGCAGACAGGGGGGCCACTGAAGCTTTCTTT; j_gene: TRBJ1-1; d_gene: TRBD1; abundance: many; v_gene: TRBV6-5
CDR3aa: CASSHRANTGELFF; CDR3nt: TGTGCCAGCAGCCACAGGGCGAACACCGGGGAGCTGTTTTTT; j_gene: TRBJ2-2; d_gene: .; abundance: many; v_gene: TRBV25-1
CDR3aa: CASSLGRQGLGYTF; CDR3nt: TGTGCCAGCAGTTTAGGAAGGCAGGGGCTTGGCTACACCTTC; j_gene: TRBJ1-2; d_gene: .; abundance: few; v_gene: TRBV12-3/TRBV12-4
CDR3aa: CASSSRDRSNEKLFF; CDR3nt: TGTGCCAGCAGCTCCAGGGACAGATCTAATGAAAAACTGTTTTTT; j_gene: TRBJ1-4; d_gene: TRBD1; abundance: many; v_gene: TRBV7-2
CDR3aa: CAAGGAGANVLTF; CDR3nt: TGTGCCGCTGGGGGCGCTGGGGCCAACGTCCTGACTTTC; j_gene: TRBJ2-6; d_gene: .; abundance: many; v_gene: TRBV19
CDR3aa: CASSFRGSETQYF; CDR3nt: TGTGCCAGCAGCTTCAGGGGATCGGAGACCCAGTACTTC; j_gene: TRBJ2-5; d_gene: .; abundance: many; v_gene: TRBV7-2
CDR3aa: CATGQGIDGYTF; CDR3nt: TGTGCCACGGGACAGGGAATTGATGGCTACACCTTC; j_gene: TRBJ1-2; d_gene: TRBD1; abundance: many; v_gene: TRBV6-2/TRBV6-3
CDR3aa: CASSRTGQIYNEQFF; CDR3nt: TGTGCCAGCTCACGGACGGGACAGATCTACAATGAGCAGTTCTTC; j_gene: TRBJ2-1; d_gene: TRBD1; abundance: .; v_gene: TRBV18
CDR3aa: CASSEPGQGTYEQYF; CDR3nt: TGCGCCAGCAGTGAGCCGGGACAGGGAACCTACGAGCAGTACTTC; j_gene: TRBJ2-7; d_gene: TRBD1; abundance: .; v_gene: TRBV10-2
CDR3aa: CASSPSNQPQHF; CDR3nt: TGTGCCAGCAGCCCGAGCAATCAGCCCCAGCATTTT; j_gene: TRBJ1-5; d_gene: .; abundance: many; v_gene: TRBV7-2
CDR3aa: CASSEGVGEQFF; CDR3nt: TGTGCCAGCAGTGAGGGGGTAGGTGAGCAGTTCTTC; j_gene: TRBJ2-1; d_gene: .; abundance: many; v_gene: TRBV28
CDR3aa: CASSLGGAWETQYF; CDR3nt: TGTGCCAGCAGTTTAGGGGGGGCCTGGGAGACCCAGTACTTC; j_gene: TRBJ2-5; d_gene: .; abundance: many; v_gene: TRBV28
CDR3aa: CASSDLAGGYNEQFF; CDR3nt: TGTGCCAGCAGTGACTTAGCGGGGGGTTACAATGAGCAGTTCTTC; j_gene: TRBJ2-1; d_gene: TRBD2; abundance: many; v_gene: TRBV6-4